This T cell receptor (beta chain) stems from a study of glioma-infiltrating T cells after dendritic cell vaccination. Study as a whole: Patients received autologous tumor lysate-pulsed dendritic cell vaccination between about 2002 and 2013.

Germline assignment: CDR1 KGHSY and CDR2 FQNENV. V was trimmed by 4 bases and J by 4 bases, leaving 8 bases between them. CDR3 length: 12 residues. Noted time point: after dendritic cell vaccination, including at tumor progression/relapse. Clones were sequenced by immunoSEQ multiplex PCR, and TCRdb holds only the in-frame ones, with some missing. Altogether approximately 92,000 clones are present, 75% to 90% being singletons, with the ten largest covering about 5.5%. The sequencing here drew on blood, taken after dendritic cell vaccination. The chain combines TRBV16 with TRBJ2-7; D ambiguous. The sequence derives from a human donor with glioblastoma. The CDR3 coding sequence is TGTGCCAGCAGCCGGGCAGGTTACGAGCAGTACTTC. This translates into CASSRAGYEQYF.